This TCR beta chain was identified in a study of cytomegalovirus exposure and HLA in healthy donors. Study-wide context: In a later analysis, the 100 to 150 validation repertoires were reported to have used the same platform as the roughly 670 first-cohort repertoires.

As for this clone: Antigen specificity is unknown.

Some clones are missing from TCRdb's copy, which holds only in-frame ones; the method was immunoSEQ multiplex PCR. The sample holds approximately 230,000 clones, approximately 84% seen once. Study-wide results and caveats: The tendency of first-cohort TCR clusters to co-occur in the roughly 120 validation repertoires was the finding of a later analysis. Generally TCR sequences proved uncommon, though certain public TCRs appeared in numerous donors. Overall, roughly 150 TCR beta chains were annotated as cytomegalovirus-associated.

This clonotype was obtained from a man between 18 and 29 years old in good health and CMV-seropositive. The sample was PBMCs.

The CDR3: CASSFGQDNQPQHF. CDR3 nucleotides: TGTGCCAGCAGTTTCGGACAGGACAATCAGCCCCAGCATTTT. This sequence joins TRBV27 and TRBJ1-5, with TRBD1 matching 7 bases. CDR1 is MNHEY, CDR2 SMNVEV, per germline (reference sequence). The CDR3 runs to 14 residues. The V and J ends lost 3 bases and 3 bases, in that order; junction bases with no gene match: 2.